This T cell receptor (beta chain) was captured by sequencing in a study of blood T cell repertoires in COVID-19. Study overall: From T cells, B-cell-depleted T cells, or PBMCs came the material, which was cDNA or gDNA.

Trimming took off 3 bases at V and 6 bases at J, with 18 bases between the two ends. CDR1 is SGHDT, CDR2 YYEEEE, per germline. The CDR3 runs 15 residues. The data were produced by immunoSEQ multiplex PCR, yet TCRdb's version contains in-frame clones alone and is incomplete. This table has some 210,000 clones, around four fifths appearing once. Specimen: peripheral blood. The source of this sequence is a woman in her 70s with active or convalescent COVID-19. V and J are TRBV5-6 and TRBJ1-1, with D possibly matching TRBD1 (5 bases). CDR3 sequence: CASSSNLGQFAEAFF. The CDR3 DNA reads as TGTGCCAGCAGCTCCAACCTGGGGCAGTTCGCTGAAGCTTTCTTT.